A single sample is the source of the 27 T cell receptor beta chains below, sequenced in a study of beta chain features in type 1 diabetes. Expressed TCRB transcripts were sequenced because the isolated RNA had all been reverse transcribed beforehand. The data were produced by immunoSEQ multiplex PCR, yet TCRdb's version contains in-frame clones alone and is incomplete. The profile shows nearly 250,000 clones, about 63% of them singletons. Sequenced sample: naive CD4+ T cells from blood. The receptors stem from a man aged 25-45 years in good health.

This CDR3 is CAWSDSRRDTQYF. CDR3 coding DNA: TGTGCCTGGAGTGACTCCAGGCGAGATACGCAGTATTTT. The V and J genes are TRBV30 and TRBJ2-3; D is undetermined. The germline V gene has CDR1 GTSNPN and CDR2 SVGIG (reference sequence). The CDR3 is 13 amino acids. Between the trimmed V and J ends, which lost 1 base and 5 bases, there was a span of 10 bases.

The chain employs TRBV29-1 and TRBJ2-3; D is undetermined. The CDR3 runs 12 residues. The germline V gene has CDR1 SQVTM and CDR2 ANQGSEA. Trimming shortened V by 7 bases and J by 0 bases, and 8 bases separated the two germline ends. The CDR3 loop is CSAVTSTDTQYF. CDR3 sequence (DNA): TGCAGCGCCGTTACAAGCACAGATACGCAGTATTTT.

V is TRBV29-1 and J is TRBJ1-1; no reliable D call. V shed 1 base and J shed 1 base, with 10 bases lying between them. The CDR3 length is 14 residues. CDR1 is SQVTM and CDR2 is ANQGSEA in the germline V gene. The CDR3: CSVEALNRNTEAFF. CDR3 bases: TGCAGCGTTGAAGCTCTGAATCGGAACACTGAAGCTTTCTTT.

This clone was observed a few times. The rearrangement joins TRBV29-1 to TRBJ2-7; possible D gene TRBD2, 5 bases. The ends were cut back, 6 bases at V and 5 bases at J, with 11 bases in the middle. The CDR3 covers 11 residues. Per the germline V gene, CDR1 is SQVTM and CDR2 is ANQGSEA. Written as DNA, the CDR3 is TGCAGCGTCTCCCGAGGGCACGAGCAGTACTTC. It translates to CSVSRGHEQYF.

The CDR3 reads CASSRRQGNEQFF. The CDR3 nucleotides read TGTGCCAGTAGTAGGCGTCAAGGCAATGAGCAGTTCTTC. The genes are TRBV19 and TRBJ2-1; no firm D call. This CDR3 is built from 13 residues. Germline V gene lookup returns CDR1 LNHDA and CDR2 SQIVND (reference sequence). Between the trimmed V and J ends, which lost 4 bases and 6 bases, there was a span of 10 bases. Supplemented by reference TRBV19 and TRBJ2-1, the full variable domain reads DGGITQSPKYLFRKEGQNVTLSCEQNLNHDAMYWYRQDPGQGLRLIYYSQIVNDFQKGDIAEGYSVSREKKESFPLTVTSAQKNPTAFYLCASSRRQGNEQFFGPGTRLTVL.

This chain links TRBV29-1 with TRBJ2-4; 7 nucleotides agree with TRBD2. Unmatched junction bases numbered 1, after V lost 4 bases and J lost 1 base. The germline V gene has CDR1 SQVTM and CDR2 ANQGSEA. The CDR3 runs 13 residues. The CDR3 reads CSVAGRAKNIQYF. CDR3 nucleotides: TGCAGCGTTGCCGGGAGGGCCAAAAACATTCAGTACTTC.

The J gene is TRBJ2-3, the V gene TRBV29-1, with 8 positions matching TRBD1. J was trimmed by 4 bases and V by 5 bases; bases with no gene match: 8. The CDR3 covers 14 residues. The germline V gene encodes CDR1 SQVTM and CDR2 ANQGSEA. DNA for the CDR3: TGCAGCGTTCGCCAGGGGGCAGGGGCAGATACGCAGTATTTT. It is translated as CSVRQGAGADTQYF.

This chain connects TRBV6-6 to TRBJ1-2; D gene uncertain. V dropped 5 bases and J dropped 5 bases, with 6 bases sitting between them. Germline CDR1 is MNHNY and CDR2 is SVGAGI (reference sequence). The CDR3 extends over 11 amino acids. The CDR3 DNA is TGTGCCAGCAGTCCCCAGTATGGCTACACCTTC. Amino acid sequence: CASSPQYGYTF.

V and J are TRBV30 and TRBJ1-1, with D unresolved. CDR3 size: 11 residues. Trimming left V 4 bases short and J 6 bases short, with 9 bases between. Looked up from germline, CDR1 is GTSNPN and CDR2 is SVGIG (reference sequence). CDR3 bases: TGTGCCTGGACCGACAATTCTGAAGCTTTCTTT. It is translated as CAWTDNSEAFF.

This clone appeared a few times. This rearrangement joins TRBV7-2 to TRBJ2-7, with no clear D. Germline V CDR1 and CDR2: SGHTA, FQGNSA. This CDR3 spans 15 amino acids. V was trimmed by 1 base and J by 0 bases, leaving 10 bases between them. The CDR3 region is CASSLGAFSSYEQYF. In DNA form, the CDR3 reads TGTGCCAGCAGCTTAGGAGCGTTTAGCTCCTACGAGCAGTACTTC.

The chain links TRBV28 to TRBJ2-5; 12 bases align to TRBD2. V gave up 5 bases and J gave up 7 bases; unmatched junction bases: 23. The CDR3 covers 20 residues. Germline V gene data show CDR1 as MDHEN and CDR2 as SYDVKM. CDR3 residues: CASSRIWTEGLAGVGGTQYF. The CDR3 DNA is TGTGCCAGCAGTAGGATCTGGACGGAGGGACTAGCGGGCGTAGGGGGGACCCAGTACTTC.

This rearrangement joins TRBV4-3 to TRBJ2-1; 9 bases fit TRBD2. This CDR3 is 15 amino acids long. Per the germline V gene, CDR1 is LGHNA and CDR2 is YSLEER. After removal of 4 bases from V and 7 bases from J, the junction contained 8 bases not matched to a gene. The CDR3 loop is CASSREGSGRNEQFF. Here the CDR3 DNA reads TGCGCCAGCAGCCGGGAGGGTAGCGGGAGAAATGAGCAGTTCTTC.

This sequence joins TRBV7-2 and TRBJ2-1, with D possibly matching TRBD1 (5 bases). The CDR3 runs 14 residues. V was clipped by 3 bases and J by 3 bases, with 9 bases between them. Germline CDR1 reads SGHTA; CDR2 reads FQGNSA. Here the CDR3 DNA reads TGTGCCAGCAGCTTTCGACAGATCTACAATGAGCAGTTCTTC. This codes for CASSFRQIYNEQFF.

A few counts support this clone. The chain carries TRBV30 and TRBJ1-1, with TRBD1 identical over 8 bases. With 5 bases clipped from V and 0 bases from J, the junction kept 2 bases outside the gene matches. Germline lookup yields CDR1 GTSNPN and CDR2 SVGIG (reference sequence). This CDR3 is built from 13 residues. The CDR3 DNA sequence: TGTGCCTGGGACAGGGGTTTGAACACTGAAGCTTTCTTT. Residues: CAWDRGLNTEAFF.

This chain links TRBV28 with TRBJ2-1, with 12 bases lining up with TRBD2. Germline loops: CDR1 MDHEN, CDR2 SYDVKM. V shed 5 bases and J 4 bases; nucleotides not matched to a gene: 12. The CDR3 sequence is 18 residues long. CDR3 in DNA: TGTGCCAGCAGTCCATCCCCCTCGACTAGCGGGGGTTACAATGAGCAGTTCTTC. Amino acids: CASSPSPSTSGGYNEQFF. Complete variable domain (other parts from reference TRBV28 and TRBJ2-1): DVKVTQSSRYLVKRTGEKVFLECVQDMDHENMFWYRQDPGLGLRLIYFSYDVKMKEKGDIPEGYSVSREKKERFSLILESASTNQTSMYLCASSPSPSTSGGYNEQFFGPGTRLTVL.

This chain links TRBV5-1 with TRBJ2-5; D is perhaps TRBD2 (6 bases). The CDR3 consists of 15 residues. Germline V gene lookup returns CDR1 SGHRS and CDR2 YFSETQ. V lost 4 bases and J 6 bases, leaving 19 bases between the germline ends. The DNA for the CDR3 is TGCGCCAGCAGCCCGGAGGGGAGGCTGTCCAAGACCCAGTACTTC. This codes for CASSPEGRLSKTQYF.

The chain carries TRBV7-9 and TRBJ2-1; TRBD1 aligns across 8 bases. The CDR3 is made up of 17 amino acids. CDR1 SEHNR and CDR2 FQNEAQ come from the germline V gene (reference sequence). V trimming: 5 bases; J trimming: 6 bases; junction bases outside the gene matches: 15. The CDR3 nucleotides are TGTGCCAGCAGCGCCAATATCCTCCGGGACAGGTTCAATGAGCAGTTCTTC. Protein sequence: CASSANILRDRFNEQFF.

The gene calls are TRBV4-1 and TRBJ2-1; possible D gene TRBD2, 7 bases. CDR1 MGHRA and CDR2 YSYEKL come from the germline V gene. V shed 2 bases and J shed 5 bases, with 16 bases lying between them. This CDR3 has 16 residues. CDR3 DNA sequence: TGCGCCAGCAGCCAACCCCGGGGGGCGGGTAACAATGAGCAGTTCTTC. It translates to CASSQPRGAGNNEQFF.

V is TRBV30 and J is TRBJ1-5; D is unresolved. The V gene's germline CDR1 is GTSNPN and CDR2 SVGIG (reference sequence). V lost 4 bases and J lost 4, with 8 bases in between. The CDR3 extends over 12 amino acids. The CDR3 sequence is CAWNSGNQPQHF. DNA of the CDR3: TGTGCCTGGAACAGTGGGAATCAGCCCCAGCATTTT. Full variable domain (outside the CDR3, taken from reference TRBV30 and TRBJ1-5): SQTIHQWPATLVQPVGSPLSLECTVEGTSNPNLYWYRQAAGRGLQLLFYSVGIGQISSEVPQNLSASRPQDRQFILSSKKLLLSDSGFYLCAWNSGNQPQHFGDGTRLSIL.

CDR3 sequence (DNA): TGTGCCAGCAGCACCCAGGGGGCAGGGGAAGGCTACACCTTC. Its protein is CASSTQGAGEGYTF. This chain joins TRBV7-2 and TRBJ1-2, with 8 bases matching TRBD1. The V and J ends lost 5 bases and 8 bases, in that order; junction bases with no gene match: 10. CDR3 length: 14 residues. Germline V lookup: CDR1 SGHTA, CDR2 FQGNSA. The full variable domain, completed using reference TRBV7-2 and TRBJ1-2, is GAGVSQSPSNKVTEKGKDVELRCDPISGHTALYWYRQSLGQGLEFLIYFQGNSAPDKSGLPSDRFSAERTGGSVSTLTIQRTQQEDSAVYLCASSTQGAGEGYTFGSGTRLTVV.

CDR3 sequence: CASSYRAEGQETQYF. The CDR3 coding sequence is TGTGCCAGCAGTTACCGAGCGGAGGGTCAAGAGACCCAGTACTTC. The chain has TRBV6-5 and TRBJ2-5, with a weak D call TRBD2 (6 bases). Germline loops: CDR1 MNHEY, CDR2 SVGAGI. V was trimmed by 2 bases and J by 2 bases, leaving 12 bases between them. The CDR3 has 15 residues.

V gene TRBV11-2 combines with J gene TRBJ2-5, with D uncertain. CDR1 SGHAT and CDR2 FQNNGV come from the germline V gene. V gave up 5 bases and J gave up 5 bases, with 6 bases separating them. The CDR3 totals 11 residues. CDR3 bases: TGTGCCAGCAGCACCTGGGAGACCCAGTACTTC. Its protein is CASSTWETQYF.

The genes are TRBV5-4 and TRBJ2-5, with TRBD1 matching over 7 bases. The CDR3 length is 13 residues. Germline V gene data show CDR1 as SGHNT and CDR2 as YYREEE (reference sequence). Trimming at V came to 5 bases and at J to 4 bases, leaving 5 bases not matched to a gene. The CDR3 loop is CASRRGQGETQYF. Written as DNA, the CDR3 is TGTGCCAGCAGGAGGGGGCAGGGAGAGACCCAGTACTTC.

The rearrangement links TRBV7-2 to TRBJ2-3; D remains ambiguous. The CDR3 has 14 residues. The germline gives CDR1 SGHTA, CDR2 FQGNSA. Trimming cost V 3 bases and J 3 bases, with 10 bases left between them. Here the CDR3 DNA reads TGTGCCAGCAGCTTGTTGCACACGACAGATACGCAGTATTTT. Its translation is CASSLLHTTDTQYF.

This clone turned up a few times. The chain uses TRBV28 and TRBJ2-5; D uncertain. Germline V lookup: CDR1 MDHEN, CDR2 SYDVKM. V lost 5 bases, J lost 7 bases, and 8 bases lay in between. The CDR3 runs 11 residues. CDR3 in amino acids: CASSLGRTQYF. CDR3 nucleotides: TGTGCCAGCAGTCTCGGGCGGACCCAGTACTTC. Full variable domain (remainder filled in from reference TRBV28 and TRBJ2-5): DVKVTQSSRYLVKRTGEKVFLECVQDMDHENMFWYRQDPGLGLRLIYFSYDVKMKEKGDIPEGYSVSREKKERFSLILESASTNQTSMYLCASSLGRTQYFGPGTRLLVL.

This clone was counted a few times. The CDR3 bases are TGTGCCTGGAGTGTTCTCCCCTACGAGCAGTACTTC. Translated: CAWSVLPYEQYF. This chain connects TRBV30 to TRBJ2-7; D gene uncertain. CDR3 length: 12 residues. The germline V gene has CDR1 GTSNPN and CDR2 SVGIG (reference sequence). Trimming took off 0 bases at V and 2 bases at J, with 5 bases between the two ends.

Here the CDR3 reads CASSLVKGASGTNTGELFF. DNA of the CDR3: TGTGCCAGCAGCTTGGTCAAAGGGGCGAGCGGGACGAACACCGGGGAGCTGTTTTTT. The chain is built from TRBV7-7 and TRBJ2-2; 7 bases map to TRBD2. Germline V gene lookup returns CDR1 SSHAT and CDR2 FNYEAQ (reference sequence). The CDR3 covers 19 residues. V lost 3 bases, J lost 0 bases, and 13 bases stayed unmatched.